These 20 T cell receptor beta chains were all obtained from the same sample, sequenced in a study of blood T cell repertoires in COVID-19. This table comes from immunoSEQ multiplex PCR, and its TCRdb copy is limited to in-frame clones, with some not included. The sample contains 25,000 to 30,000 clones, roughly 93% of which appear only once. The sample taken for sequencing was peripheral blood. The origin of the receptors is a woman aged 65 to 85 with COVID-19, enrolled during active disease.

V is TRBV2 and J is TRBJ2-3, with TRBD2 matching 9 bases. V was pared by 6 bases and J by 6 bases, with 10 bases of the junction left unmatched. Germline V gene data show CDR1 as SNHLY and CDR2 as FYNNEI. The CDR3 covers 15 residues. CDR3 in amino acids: CASRRLAEGPDTQYF. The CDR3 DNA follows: TGTGCCAGCAGAAGACTAGCGGAAGGGCCCGATACGCAGTATTTT.

CDR3 loop: CASSQGQASGNTIYF. The CDR3 nucleotides are TGTGCCAGCTCACAGGGACAGGCTTCTGGAAACACCATATATTTT. J is TRBJ1-3 and V is TRBV18; 8 bases agree with TRBD1. The CDR3 has 15 amino acids. Trimming took 4 bases from V and 1 from J; bases not matched to a gene: 3. Germline-derived CDR1 and CDR2 are KGHSH and LQKENI.

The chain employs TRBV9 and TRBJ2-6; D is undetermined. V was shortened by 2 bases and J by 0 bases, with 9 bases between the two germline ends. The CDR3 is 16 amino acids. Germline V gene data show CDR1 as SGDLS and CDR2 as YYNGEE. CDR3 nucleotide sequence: TGTGCCAGCAGCGTCGAGATTTTCTCTGGGGCCAACGTCCTGACTTTC. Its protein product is CASSVEIFSGANVLTF. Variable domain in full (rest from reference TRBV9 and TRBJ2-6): DSGVTQTPKHLITATGQRVTLRCSPRSGDLSVYWYQQSLDQGLQFLIQYYNGEERAKGNILERFSAQQFPDLHSELNLSSLELGDSALYFCASSVEIFSGANVLTFGAGSRLTVL.

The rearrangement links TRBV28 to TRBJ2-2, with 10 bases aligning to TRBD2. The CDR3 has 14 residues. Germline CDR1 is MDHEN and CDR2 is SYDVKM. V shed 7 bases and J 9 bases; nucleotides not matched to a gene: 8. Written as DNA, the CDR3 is TGTGCCAGCACCGAGCTAGCGGGAGCCCGGGAGCTGTTTTTT. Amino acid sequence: CASTELAGARELFF.

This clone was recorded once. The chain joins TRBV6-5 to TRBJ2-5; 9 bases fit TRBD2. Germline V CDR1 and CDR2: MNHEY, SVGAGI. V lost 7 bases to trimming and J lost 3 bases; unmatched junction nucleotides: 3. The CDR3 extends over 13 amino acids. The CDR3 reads CASKQREEETQYF. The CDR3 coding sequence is TGTGCCAGCAAGCAGCGGGAGGAAGAGACCCAGTACTTC.

CDR3 loop: CASSKFRSTAYTGELFF. The CDR3 DNA reads as TGTGCCAGCAGCAAATTTAGGTCGACAGCTTACACCGGGGAGCTGTTTTTT. The chain joins TRBV21-1 to TRBJ2-2; the table names TRBD1, a call not compared with the DNA. TRBV21-1 is a documented pseudogene. The CDR3 contains 17 residues.

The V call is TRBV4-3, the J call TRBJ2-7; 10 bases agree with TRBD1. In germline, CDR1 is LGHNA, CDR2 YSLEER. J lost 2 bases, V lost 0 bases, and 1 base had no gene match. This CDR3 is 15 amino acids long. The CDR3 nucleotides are TGCGCCAGCAGCCAAGATGGGACAGGGGCCTACGAGCAGTACTTC. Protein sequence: CASSQDGTGAYEQYF.

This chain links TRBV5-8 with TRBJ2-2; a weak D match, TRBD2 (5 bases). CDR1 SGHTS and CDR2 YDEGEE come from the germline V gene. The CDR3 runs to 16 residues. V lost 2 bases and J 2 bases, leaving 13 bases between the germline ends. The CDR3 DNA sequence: TGTGCCAGCAGCTTATACGAGGGAAAAAACACCGGGGAGCTGTTTTTT. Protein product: CASSLYEGKNTGELFF.

The CDR3 coding sequence is TGTGCCAGCAGCTCCCCTCCTGGACAGGGTTTAGAGACCCAGTACTTC. The encoded protein is CASSSPPGQGLETQYF. The rearrangement links TRBV7-2 to TRBJ2-5; 8 bases fit TRBD1. Trimming at V came to 4 bases and at J to 4 bases, leaving 11 bases not matched to a gene. Germline CDR1 SGHTA, CDR2 FQGNSA. This CDR3 comprises 16 residues.

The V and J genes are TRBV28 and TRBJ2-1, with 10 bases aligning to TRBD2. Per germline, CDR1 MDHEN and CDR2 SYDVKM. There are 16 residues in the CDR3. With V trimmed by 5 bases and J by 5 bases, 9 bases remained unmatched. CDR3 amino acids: CASSIWTSGSNNEQFF. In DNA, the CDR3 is TGTGCCAGCAGTATCTGGACTAGCGGATCTAACAATGAGCAGTTCTTC.

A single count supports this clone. CDR3 in amino acids: CASRGQGLLYGYTF. The CDR3 DNA reads TGTGCCAGCCGGGGACAGGGGCTATTATATGGCTACACCTTC. The V and J genes are TRBV30 and TRBJ1-2; 10 bases match TRBD1. With V trimmed by 8 bases and J by 5 bases, 11 bases remained unmatched. The CDR3 spans 14 residues. CDR1 is GTSNPN, CDR2 SVGIG, per germline (reference sequence).

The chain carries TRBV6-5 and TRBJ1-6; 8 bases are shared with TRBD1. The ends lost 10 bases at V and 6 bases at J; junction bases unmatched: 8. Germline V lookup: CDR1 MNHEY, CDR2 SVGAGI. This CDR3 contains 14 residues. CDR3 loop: CATEGQVFNSPLHF. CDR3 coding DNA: TGTGCCACCGAGGGACAGGTTTTTAATTCACCCCTCCACTTT.

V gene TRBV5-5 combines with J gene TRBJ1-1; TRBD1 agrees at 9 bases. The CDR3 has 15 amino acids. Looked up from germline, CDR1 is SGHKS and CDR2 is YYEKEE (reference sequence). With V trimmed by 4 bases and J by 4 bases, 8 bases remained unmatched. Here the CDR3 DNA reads TGTGCCAGCAGCCCCGCGCCGGACAGGGGCACTGAAGCTTTCTTT. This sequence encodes CASSPAPDRGTEAFF.

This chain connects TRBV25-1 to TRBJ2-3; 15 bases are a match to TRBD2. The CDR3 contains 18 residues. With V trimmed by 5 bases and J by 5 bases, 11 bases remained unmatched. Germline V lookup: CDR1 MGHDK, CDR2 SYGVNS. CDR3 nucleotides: TGTGCCAGCAGTAGTCCCGGGACTAGCGGGAGGTTAGTAGATACGCAGTATTTT. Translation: CASSSPGTSGRLVDTQYF.

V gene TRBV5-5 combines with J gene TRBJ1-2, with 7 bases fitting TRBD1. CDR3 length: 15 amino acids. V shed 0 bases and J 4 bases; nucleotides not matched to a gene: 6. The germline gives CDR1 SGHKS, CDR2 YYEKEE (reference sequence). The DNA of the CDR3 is TGTGCCAGCAGCTTGGAGGGGGCAGGGATCTATGGCTACACCTTC. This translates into CASSLEGAGIYGYTF.

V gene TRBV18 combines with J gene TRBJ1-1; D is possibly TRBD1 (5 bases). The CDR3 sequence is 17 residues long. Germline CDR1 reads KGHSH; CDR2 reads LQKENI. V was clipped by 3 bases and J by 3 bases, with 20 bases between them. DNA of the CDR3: TGTGCCAGCTCACCGCGGACCCCAGGTCAGGGCGACACTGAAGCTTTCTTT. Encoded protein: CASSPRTPGQGDTEAFF.

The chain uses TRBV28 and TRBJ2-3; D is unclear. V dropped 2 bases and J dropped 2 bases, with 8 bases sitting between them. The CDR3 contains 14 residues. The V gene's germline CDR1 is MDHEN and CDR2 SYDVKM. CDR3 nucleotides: TGTGCCAGCAGTTTACGAATAGCCACAGATACGCAGTATTTT. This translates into CASSLRIATDTQYF.

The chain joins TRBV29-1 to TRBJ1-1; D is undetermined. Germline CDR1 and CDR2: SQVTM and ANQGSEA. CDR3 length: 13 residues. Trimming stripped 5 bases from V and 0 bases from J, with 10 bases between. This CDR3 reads CSVREFLNTEAFF. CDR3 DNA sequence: TGCAGCGTTCGTGAGTTCCTGAACACTGAAGCTTTCTTT.

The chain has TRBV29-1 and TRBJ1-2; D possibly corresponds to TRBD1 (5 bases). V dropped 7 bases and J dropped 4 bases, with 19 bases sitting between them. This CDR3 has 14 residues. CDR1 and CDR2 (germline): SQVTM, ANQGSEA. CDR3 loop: CSAGSQGAPYGYTF. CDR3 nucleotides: TGCAGCGCTGGGTCGCAAGGGGCGCCCTATGGCTACACCTTC.

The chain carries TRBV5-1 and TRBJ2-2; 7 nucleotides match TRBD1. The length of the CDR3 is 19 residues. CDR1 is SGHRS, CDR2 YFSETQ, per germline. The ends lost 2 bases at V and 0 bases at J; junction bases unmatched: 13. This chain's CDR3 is CASSFSGTEARPNTGELFF. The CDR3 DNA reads TGCGCCAGCAGCTTCTCCGGGACAGAGGCCCGACCGAACACCGGGGAGCTGTTTTTT.